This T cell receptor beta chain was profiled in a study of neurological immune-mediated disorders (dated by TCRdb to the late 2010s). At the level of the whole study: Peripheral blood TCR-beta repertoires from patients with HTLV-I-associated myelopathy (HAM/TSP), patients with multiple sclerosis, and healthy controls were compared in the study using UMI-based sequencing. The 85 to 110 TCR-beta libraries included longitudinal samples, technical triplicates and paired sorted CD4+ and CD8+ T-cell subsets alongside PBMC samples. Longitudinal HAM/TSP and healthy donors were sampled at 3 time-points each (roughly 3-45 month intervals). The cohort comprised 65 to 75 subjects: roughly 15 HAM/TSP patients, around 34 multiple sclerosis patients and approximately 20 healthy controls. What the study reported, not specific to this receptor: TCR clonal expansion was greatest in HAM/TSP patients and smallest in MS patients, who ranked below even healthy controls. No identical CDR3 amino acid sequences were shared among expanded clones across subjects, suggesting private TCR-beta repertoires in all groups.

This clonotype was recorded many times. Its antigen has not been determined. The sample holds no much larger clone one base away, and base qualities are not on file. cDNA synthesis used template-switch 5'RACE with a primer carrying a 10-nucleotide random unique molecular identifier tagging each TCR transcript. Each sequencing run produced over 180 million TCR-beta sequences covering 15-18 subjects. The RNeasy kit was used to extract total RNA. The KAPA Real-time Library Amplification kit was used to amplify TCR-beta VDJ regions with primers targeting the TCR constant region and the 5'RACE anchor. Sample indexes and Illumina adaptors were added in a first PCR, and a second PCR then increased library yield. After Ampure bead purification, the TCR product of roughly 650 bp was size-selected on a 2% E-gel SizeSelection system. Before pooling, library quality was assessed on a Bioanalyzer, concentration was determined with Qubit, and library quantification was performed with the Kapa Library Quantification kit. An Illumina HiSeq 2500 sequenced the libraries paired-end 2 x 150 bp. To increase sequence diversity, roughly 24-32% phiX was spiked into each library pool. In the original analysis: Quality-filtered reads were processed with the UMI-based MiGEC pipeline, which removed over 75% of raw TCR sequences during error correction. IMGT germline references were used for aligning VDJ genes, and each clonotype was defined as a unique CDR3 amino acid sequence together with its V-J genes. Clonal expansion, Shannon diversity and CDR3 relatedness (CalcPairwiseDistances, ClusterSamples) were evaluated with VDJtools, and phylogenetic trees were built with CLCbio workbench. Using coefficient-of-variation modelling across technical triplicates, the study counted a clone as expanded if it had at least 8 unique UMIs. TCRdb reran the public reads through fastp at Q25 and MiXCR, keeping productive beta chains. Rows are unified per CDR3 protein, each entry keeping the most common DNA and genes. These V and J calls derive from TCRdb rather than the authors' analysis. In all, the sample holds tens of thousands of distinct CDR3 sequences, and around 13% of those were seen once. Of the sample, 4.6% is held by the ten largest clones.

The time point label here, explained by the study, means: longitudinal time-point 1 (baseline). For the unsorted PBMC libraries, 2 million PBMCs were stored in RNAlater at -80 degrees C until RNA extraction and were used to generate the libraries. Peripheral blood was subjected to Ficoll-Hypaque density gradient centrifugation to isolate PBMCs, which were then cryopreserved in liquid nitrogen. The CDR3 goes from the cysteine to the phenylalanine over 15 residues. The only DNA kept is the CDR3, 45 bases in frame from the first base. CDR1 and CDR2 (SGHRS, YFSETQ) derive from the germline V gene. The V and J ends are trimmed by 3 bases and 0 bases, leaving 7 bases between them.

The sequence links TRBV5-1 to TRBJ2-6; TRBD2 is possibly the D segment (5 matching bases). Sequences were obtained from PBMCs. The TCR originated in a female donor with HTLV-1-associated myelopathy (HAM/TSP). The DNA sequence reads TGCGCCAGCAGCTCCGGGGTCTCTGGGGCCAACGTCCTGACTTTC. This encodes CASSSGVSGANVLTF.